These T cell receptor beta chains were read from a single sample in a study of shared clonotypes between healthy human individuals. Method: immunoSEQ multiplex PCR; TCRdb's copy keeps in-frame clones and lacks some. Of some 2 million clones in the sample, 85% to 95% were seen once. The sequenced sample was naive CD8+ T cells sorted from blood. The receptors were gathered from a man aged 18 to 35 in good health. Each CDR3 is given with its conserved first and last residue. The D gene is left open where the match is weak. A row's size may be missing; if present it is once, few, many or a size class.

CDR3 DNA: TGTGCCAGCAGCCCCCCTGGTGTAGATACGCAGTATTTT; CDR3 protein: CASSPPGVDTQYF; V gene: TRBV5-4; D gene: NA; J gene: TRBJ2-3; clone size: NA
CDR3 DNA: TGTGCCAGCAGTGGACAGGGTTACTACGAGCAGTACTTC; CDR3 protein: CASSGQGYYEQYF; V gene: TRBV6-6; D gene: TRBD1; J gene: TRBJ2-7; clone size: once
CDR3 DNA: TGTGCCAGCAGTGAAGTTAGTATAGAGACCCAGTACTTC; CDR3 protein: CASSEVSIETQYF; V gene: TRBV6-1; D gene: NA; J gene: TRBJ2-5; clone size: NA
CDR3 DNA: TGTGCCAGCAGTGCGGGAGCTGGATACGAGCAGTACTTC; CDR3 protein: CASSAGAGYEQYF; V gene: TRBV6-1; D gene: NA; J gene: TRBJ2-7; clone size: NA
CDR3 DNA: TGTGCCAGCAGCTTTGGGACTAGCGGGGCCACAGATACGCAGTATTTT; CDR3 protein: CASSFGTSGATDTQYF; V gene: TRBV11-3; D gene: TRBD2; J gene: TRBJ2-3; clone size: NA
CDR3 DNA: TGTGCCAGTAGTCCCCCGGGCCCCTTCTACGAGCAGTACTTC; CDR3 protein: CASSPPGPFYEQYF; V gene: TRBV19; D gene: NA; J gene: TRBJ2-7; clone size: NA
CDR3 DNA: TGTGCCAGCAGCTTGGACCGCCGCACAGATACGCAGTATTTT; CDR3 protein: CASSLDRRTDTQYF; V gene: TRBV5-4; D gene: NA; J gene: TRBJ2-3; clone size: NA
CDR3 DNA: TGTGCCTGGAGTGTATTTGTGGGGGGGACCGGGGATGAGCAGTTCTTC; CDR3 protein: CAWSVFVGGTGDEQFF; V gene: TRBV30; D gene: TRBD2; J gene: TRBJ2-1; clone size: NA
CDR3 DNA: TGCGCCAGCAGCCAAGATAAGACCCAGTACTTC; CDR3 protein: CASSQDKTQYF; V gene: TRBV4-1; D gene: NA; J gene: TRBJ2-5; clone size: NA
CDR3 DNA: TGTGCCAGCAGTTCGCATGGGACAACCTACGAGCAGTACTTC; CDR3 protein: CASSSHGTTYEQYF; V gene: TRBV28; D gene: NA; J gene: TRBJ2-7; clone size: NA
CDR3 DNA: TGCAGTGCTAGATCTTCTGGAGAGCAGTACTTC; CDR3 protein: CSARSSGEQYF; V gene: TRBV20-1; D gene: NA; J gene: TRBJ2-7; clone size: NA
CDR3 DNA: TGTGCCAGCAGCTTGAAAGGGACAGGGGAACCCCTCCACTTT; CDR3 protein: CASSLKGTGEPLHF; V gene: TRBV5-4; D gene: TRBD1; J gene: TRBJ1-6; clone size: NA
CDR3 DNA: TGTGCCAGCAGCTCACAAGGGCAGAATCAGCCCCAGCATTTT; CDR3 protein: CASSSQGQNQPQHF; V gene: TRBV7-2; D gene: NA; J gene: TRBJ1-5; clone size: NA
CDR3 DNA: TGTGCCAGCAGCTTTTGGGCAGAAGAGACCCAGTACTTC; CDR3 protein: CASSFWAEETQYF; V gene: TRBV5-4; D gene: NA; J gene: TRBJ2-5; clone size: NA
CDR3 DNA: TGTGCCAGCAGCCTCGGACTAGCGGGGGTTCCCCAAGAGACCCAGTACTTC; CDR3 protein: CASSLGLAGVPQETQYF; V gene: TRBV11-2; D gene: TRBD2; J gene: TRBJ2-5; clone size: once
CDR3 DNA: TGCGCCAGCAGCCAAGTGCAGGTGGAGCGAATTAGCACAGATACGCAGTATTTT; CDR3 protein: CASSQVQVERISTDTQYF; V gene: TRBV4-1; D gene: NA; J gene: TRBJ2-3; clone size: NA
CDR3 DNA: TGCGCCAGCAGCCAAGATTGGGGGAGGGAGGGCCTAACCGGGGAGCTGTTTTTT; CDR3 protein: CASSQDWGREGLTGELFF; V gene: TRBV4-3; D gene: TRBD2; J gene: TRBJ2-2; clone size: NA
CDR3 DNA: TGTGCCAGCAGTGATTGGACAGGGGGCTCCTACGAGCAGTACTTC; CDR3 protein: CASSDWTGGSYEQYF; V gene: TRBV2; D gene: TRBD1; J gene: TRBJ2-7; clone size: NA
CDR3 DNA: TGTGCCAGCAGCGTAAGAGACTTCCCCTACGAGCAGTACTTC; CDR3 protein: CASSVRDFPYEQYF; V gene: TRBV9; D gene: NA; J gene: TRBJ2-7; clone size: NA
CDR3 DNA: TGTGCCAGCAGTTTAATTTCGGGGCTAGGCAATCAGCCCCAGCATTTT; CDR3 protein: CASSLISGLGNQPQHF; V gene: TRBV28; D gene: NA; J gene: TRBJ1-5; clone size: NA
CDR3 DNA: TGTGCCAGCAGCTTATTGGAACTTAACGGGGAGCTGTTTTTT; CDR3 protein: CASSLLELNGELFF; V gene: TRBV7-8; D gene: NA; J gene: TRBJ2-2; clone size: NA
CDR3 DNA: TGTGCCAGCAGCGCCCACCCAGGGGGGGGGACTGAAGCTTTCTTT; CDR3 protein: CASSAHPGGGTEAFF; V gene: TRBV9; D gene: TRBD1; J gene: TRBJ1-1; clone size: NA
CDR3 DNA: TGTGCCAGCAGCGGCCCGGGACAGCTGAACACTGAAGCTTTCTTT; CDR3 protein: CASSGPGQLNTEAFF; V gene: TRBV13; D gene: TRBD1; J gene: TRBJ1-1; clone size: NA
CDR3 DNA: TGCAGCGCTCTCTTACTAGCGAACAATGAGCAGTTCTTC; CDR3 protein: CSALLLANNEQFF; V gene: TRBV29-1; D gene: TRBD2; J gene: TRBJ2-1; clone size: NA
CDR3 DNA: TGCGCCAGCAGCCCAGGGACTAGCGCACAACAAGAGACCCAGTACTTC; CDR3 protein: CASSPGTSAQQETQYF; V gene: TRBV5-1; D gene: TRBD2; J gene: TRBJ2-5; clone size: NA
CDR3 DNA: TGTGCCAGTAGTACGCGACAGGGCGCCGATCCCAATGAAAAACTGTTTTTT; CDR3 protein: CASSTRQGADPNEKLFF; V gene: TRBV19; D gene: TRBD1; J gene: TRBJ1-4; clone size: NA
CDR3 DNA: TGTGCCAGCAAAGGACAGGGGGTCTCCTACGAGCAGTACTTC; CDR3 protein: CASKGQGVSYEQYF; V gene: TRBV27; D gene: TRBD1; J gene: TRBJ2-7; clone size: NA
CDR3 DNA: TGTGCCAGCAGTTTCCCTGCCCAGGGGCGGGATGAGCAGTTCTTC; CDR3 protein: CASSFPAQGRDEQFF; V gene: TRBV27; D gene: NA; J gene: TRBJ2-1; clone size: NA
CDR3 DNA: TGTGCCAGCAGCGAGACGCTAGCGGGAGTACTCAATACGCAGTATTTT; CDR3 protein: CASSETLAGVLNTQYF; V gene: TRBV9; D gene: TRBD2; J gene: TRBJ2-3; clone size: NA
CDR3 DNA: TGCGCCAGCAGCCAAGATCCCCCGGGACAGGGGTTGGGCACAGATACGCAGTATTTT; CDR3 protein: CASSQDPPGQGLGTDTQYF; V gene: TRBV4-3; D gene: TRBD1; J gene: TRBJ2-3; clone size: NA
CDR3 DNA: TGCGCCAGCAGCCGGGACCCGGGACTAGTGGAGACCCAGTACTTC; CDR3 protein: CASSRDPGLVETQYF; V gene: TRBV4-1; D gene: TRBD2; J gene: TRBJ2-5; clone size: NA
CDR3 DNA: TGTGCCAGCAGCGTAGGCGGGTCGAACACCGGGGAGCTGTTTTTT; CDR3 protein: CASSVGGSNTGELFF; V gene: TRBV9; D gene: NA; J gene: TRBJ2-2; clone size: NA
CDR3 DNA: TGCAGCGTTGAACTAGCGGAGCGCAATGAGCAGTTCTTC; CDR3 protein: CSVELAERNEQFF; V gene: TRBV29-1; D gene: TRBD2; J gene: TRBJ2-1; clone size: NA
CDR3 DNA: TGTGCCAGCAGCTTAGTCCAGGGAGGGTCGGACAATCAGCCCCAGCATTTT; CDR3 protein: CASSLVQGGSDNQPQHF; V gene: TRBV7-8; D gene: NA; J gene: TRBJ1-5; clone size: NA
CDR3 DNA: TGTGCCAGCAGCCAAGACCATGTGAACACTGAAGCTTTCTTT; CDR3 protein: CASSQDHVNTEAFF; V gene: TRBV4-2; D gene: NA; J gene: TRBJ1-1; clone size: NA
CDR3 DNA: TGTGCCAGCAGCTTGACGGGGAACACCGGGGAGCTGTTTTTT; CDR3 protein: CASSLTGNTGELFF; V gene: TRBV5-4; D gene: NA; J gene: TRBJ2-2; clone size: NA
CDR3 DNA: TGTGCCAGCAGTTTAGGAGGACGGTATGAAAAACTGTTTTTT; CDR3 protein: CASSLGGRYEKLFF; V gene: TRBV27; D gene: NA; J gene: TRBJ1-4; clone size: NA
CDR3 DNA: TGCAGCGTTGCCTTTGCATTGGGGGAGTCGGAATACAATGAGCAGTTCTTC; CDR3 protein: CSVAFALGESEYNEQFF; V gene: TRBV29-1; D gene: NA; J gene: TRBJ2-1; clone size: NA
CDR3 DNA: TGTGCCAGCAGTTCCCTAGGGGGAGAGACCCAGTACTTC; CDR3 protein: CASSSLGGETQYF; V gene: TRBV27; D gene: NA; J gene: TRBJ2-5; clone size: NA
CDR3 DNA: TGTGCCAGCAGCTTAGGTGCTAGCGGGAGTATAGGAAATGAGCAGTTCTTC; CDR3 protein: CASSLGASGSIGNEQFF; V gene: TRBV7-9; D gene: TRBD2; J gene: TRBJ2-1; clone size: NA
CDR3 DNA: TGCGCCAGCAGTGATGTCGGCCTTACCTACGAGCAGTACTTC; CDR3 protein: CASSDVGLTYEQYF; V gene: TRBV10-2; D gene: NA; J gene: TRBJ2-7; clone size: NA
CDR3 DNA: TGCGCCAGCAGTGCCGGGACTAGCGCCTTCTACGAGCAGTACTTC; CDR3 protein: CASSAGTSAFYEQYF; V gene: TRBV10-1; D gene: TRBD2; J gene: TRBJ2-7; clone size: NA